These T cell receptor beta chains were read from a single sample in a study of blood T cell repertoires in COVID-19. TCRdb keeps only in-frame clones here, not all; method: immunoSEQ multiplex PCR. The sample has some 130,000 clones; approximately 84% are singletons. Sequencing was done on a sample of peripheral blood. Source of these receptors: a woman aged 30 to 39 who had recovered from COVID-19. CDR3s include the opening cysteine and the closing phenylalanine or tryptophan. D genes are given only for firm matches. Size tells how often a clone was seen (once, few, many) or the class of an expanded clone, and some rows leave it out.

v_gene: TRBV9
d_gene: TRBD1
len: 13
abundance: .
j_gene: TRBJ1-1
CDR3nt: TGTGCCAGCAGCGTAGTAACAGGGGGGAAGGCTTTCTTT
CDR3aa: CASSVVTGGKAFF

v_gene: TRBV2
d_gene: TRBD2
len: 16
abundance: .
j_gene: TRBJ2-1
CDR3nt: TGTGCCAGCAGTGCAGTAAGTAGCGGGGCATACAATGAGCAGTTCTTC
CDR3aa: CASSAVSSGAYNEQFF

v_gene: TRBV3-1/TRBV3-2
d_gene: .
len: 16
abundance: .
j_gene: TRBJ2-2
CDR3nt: TGTGCCAGCAGCCAACCCCGGTCTACAGGGACCGGGGAGCTGTTTTTT
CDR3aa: CASSQPRSTGTGELFF

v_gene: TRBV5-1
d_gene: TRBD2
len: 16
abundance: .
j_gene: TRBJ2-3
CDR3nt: TGCGCCAGCAGCTTGTGGACTAGCGGGGGTACAGATACGCAGTATTTT
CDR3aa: CASSLWTSGGTDTQYF

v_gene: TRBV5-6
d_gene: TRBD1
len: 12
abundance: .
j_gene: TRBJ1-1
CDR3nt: TGTGCCAGCAGCTTGGACAGGGGTGAAGCTTTCTTT
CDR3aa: CASSLDRGEAFF

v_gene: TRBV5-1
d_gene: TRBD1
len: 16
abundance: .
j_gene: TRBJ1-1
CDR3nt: TGCGCCAGCAGCTTGGCCAGACAGGGCGTGAACACTGAAGCTTTCTTT
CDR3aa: CASSLARQGVNTEAFF

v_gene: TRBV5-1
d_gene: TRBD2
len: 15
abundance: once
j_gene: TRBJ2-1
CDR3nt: TGCGCCAGCAGCTTGGGCTCGCGGGAGATCGATGAGCAGTTCTTC
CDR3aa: CASSLGSREIDEQFF

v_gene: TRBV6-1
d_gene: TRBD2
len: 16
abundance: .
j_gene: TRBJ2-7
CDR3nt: TGTGCCAGCAGTGCGACCAGACTAGCGGTTACCTACGAGCAGTACTTC
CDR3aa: CASSATRLAVTYEQYF

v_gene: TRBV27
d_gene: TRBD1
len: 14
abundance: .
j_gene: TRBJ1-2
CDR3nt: TGTGCCAGCAGTCCAAGACAGGGGAACTATGGCTACACCTTC
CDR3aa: CASSPRQGNYGYTF

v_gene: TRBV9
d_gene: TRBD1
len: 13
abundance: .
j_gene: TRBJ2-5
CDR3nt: TGTGCCAGCAGCAGGGGGCTCGGGGAGACCCAGTACTTC
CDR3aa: CASSRGLGETQYF

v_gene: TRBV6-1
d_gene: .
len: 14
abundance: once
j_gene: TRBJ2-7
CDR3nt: TGTGCCAGCAGTGAATACAGGTCGACCTACGAGCAGTACTTC
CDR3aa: CASSEYRSTYEQYF

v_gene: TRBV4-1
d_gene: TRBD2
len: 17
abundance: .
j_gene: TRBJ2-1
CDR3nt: TGCGCCAGCAGCCAAGATGACCGGGGGGGCCAGTACAATGAGCAGTTCTTC
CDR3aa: CASSQDDRGGQYNEQFF

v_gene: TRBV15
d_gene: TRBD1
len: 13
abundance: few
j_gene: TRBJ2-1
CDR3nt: TGTGCCACCAGCACATACAGGGGAAATGAGCAGTTCTTC
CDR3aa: CATSTYRGNEQFF

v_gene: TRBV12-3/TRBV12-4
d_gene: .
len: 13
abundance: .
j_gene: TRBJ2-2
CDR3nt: TGTGCCAGCAGCTCACTAGTTTCCGGGGAGCTGTTTTTT
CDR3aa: CASSSLVSGELFF

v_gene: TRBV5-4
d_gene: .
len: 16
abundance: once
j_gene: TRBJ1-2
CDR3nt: TGTGCCAGCAGCGATACCATAGACCCTAGTAACTATGGCTACACCTTC
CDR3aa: CASSDTIDPSNYGYTF

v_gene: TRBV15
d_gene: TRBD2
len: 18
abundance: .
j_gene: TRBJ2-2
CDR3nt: TGTGCCACCAGCAGAGGAGGTCGGCGGGGGGTCAACACCGGGGAGCTGTTTTTT
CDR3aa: CATSRGGRRGVNTGELFF

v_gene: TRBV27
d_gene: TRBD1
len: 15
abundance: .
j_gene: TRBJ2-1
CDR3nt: TGTGCCAGCAGCATAACAGGGGGCGCGTACAATGAGCAGTTCTTC
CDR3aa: CASSITGGAYNEQFF

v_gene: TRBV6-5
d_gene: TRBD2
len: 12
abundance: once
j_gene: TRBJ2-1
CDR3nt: TGTGCCAGCAGTTCAACAGCGGGATCGCAGTTCTTC
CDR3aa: CASSSTAGSQFF